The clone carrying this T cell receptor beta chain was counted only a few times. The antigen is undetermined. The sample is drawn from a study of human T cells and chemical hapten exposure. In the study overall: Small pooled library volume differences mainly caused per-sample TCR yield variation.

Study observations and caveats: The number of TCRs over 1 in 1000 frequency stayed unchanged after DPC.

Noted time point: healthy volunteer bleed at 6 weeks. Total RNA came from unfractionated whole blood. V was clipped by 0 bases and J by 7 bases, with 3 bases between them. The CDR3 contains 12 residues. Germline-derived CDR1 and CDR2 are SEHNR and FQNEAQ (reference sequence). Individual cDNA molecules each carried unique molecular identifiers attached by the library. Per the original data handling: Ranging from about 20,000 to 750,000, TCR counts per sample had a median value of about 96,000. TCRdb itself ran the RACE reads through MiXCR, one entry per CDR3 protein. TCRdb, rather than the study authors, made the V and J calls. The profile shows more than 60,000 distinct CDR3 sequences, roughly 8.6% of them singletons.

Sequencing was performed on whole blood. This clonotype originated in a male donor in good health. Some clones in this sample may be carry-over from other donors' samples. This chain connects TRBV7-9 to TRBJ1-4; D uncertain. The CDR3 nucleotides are TGTGCCAGCAGCTTAGCGAGTGAAAAACTGTTTTTT. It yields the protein CASSLASEKLFF.